The source of this TCR beta chain is a study of human T cells and chemical hapten exposure. The wider study: Sensitization applied 2% DPC to about 2 cm by about 2 cm of upper inner arm skin. Findings and limits, study-wide: DPC sensitization left the count of TCRs above 1 in 1000 unchanged.

Time point defined: pre-sensitization, week 0. Described treatment: therapeutic diphenylcyclopropenone sensitization with weekly scalp DPC. Trimming took off 6 bases at V and 9 bases at J, with 18 bases between the two ends. This CDR3 has 13 residues. The germline CDR1 and CDR2 sequences are MNHEY and SVGAGI. This clonotype was detected only a few times. The antigen is undetermined. TCRdb recomputed calls from the RACE reads with MiXCR, one row per CDR3 protein. The sample records about 80,000 distinct CDR3 sequences, less than 15% being singletons. The source material was whole blood, sampled in connection with sensitization to the hapten diphenylcyclopropenone (DPC). This clonotype originated in a woman between 50 and 59 years old with alopecia areata. Some clones in this sample may be carry-over from other donors' samples. This sequence joins TRBV6-5 and TRBJ2-7; D perhaps matches TRBD1 (5 bases). This CDR3 is CASRNRSSAGQYF. CDR3 nucleotide sequence: TGTGCCAGCAGAAACAGGAGTTCCGCCGGGCAGTACTTC.